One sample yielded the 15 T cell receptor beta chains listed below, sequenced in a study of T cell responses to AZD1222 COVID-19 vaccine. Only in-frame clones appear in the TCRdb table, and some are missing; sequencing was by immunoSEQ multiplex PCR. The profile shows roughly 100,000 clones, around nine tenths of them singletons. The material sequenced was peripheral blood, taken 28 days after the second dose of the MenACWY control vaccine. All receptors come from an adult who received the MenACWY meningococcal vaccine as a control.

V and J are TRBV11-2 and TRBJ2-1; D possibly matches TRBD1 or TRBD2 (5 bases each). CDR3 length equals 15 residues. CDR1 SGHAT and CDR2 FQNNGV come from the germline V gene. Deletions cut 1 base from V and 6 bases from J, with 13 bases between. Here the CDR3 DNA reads TGTGCCAGCAGCTTAGTGCAGGGAGTTCCCAATGAGCAGTTCTTC. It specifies CASSLVQGVPNEQFF.

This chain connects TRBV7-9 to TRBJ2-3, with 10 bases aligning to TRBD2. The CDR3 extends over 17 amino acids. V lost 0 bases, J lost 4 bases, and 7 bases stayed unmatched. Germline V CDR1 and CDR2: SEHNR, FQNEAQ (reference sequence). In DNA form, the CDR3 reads TGTGCCAGCAGCTTAGCAACTCAGCGGGGGGGCTCAGATACGCAGTATTTT. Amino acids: CASSLATQRGGSDTQYF.

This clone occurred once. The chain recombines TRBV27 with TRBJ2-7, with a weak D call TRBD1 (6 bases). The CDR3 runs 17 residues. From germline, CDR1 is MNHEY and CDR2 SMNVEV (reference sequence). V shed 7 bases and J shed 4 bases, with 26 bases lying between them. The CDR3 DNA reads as TGTGCCAGCAAAGTTGGGGACCGGTGGGGGCCGGGGTACGAGCAGTACTTC. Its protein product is CASKVGDRWGPGYEQYF.

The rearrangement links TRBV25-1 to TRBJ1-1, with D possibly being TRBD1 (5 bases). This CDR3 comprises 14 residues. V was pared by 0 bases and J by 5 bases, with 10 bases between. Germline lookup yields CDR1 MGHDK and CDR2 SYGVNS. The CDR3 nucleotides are TGTGCCAGCAGTGAATACACGGGGGTGACTGAAGCTTTCTTT. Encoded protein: CASSEYTGVTEAFF.

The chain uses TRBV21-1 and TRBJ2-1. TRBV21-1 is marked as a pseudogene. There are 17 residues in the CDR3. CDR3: CASSKAVGISSYNEQFF. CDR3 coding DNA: TGTGCCAGCAGCAAAGCGGTGGGAATCAGCTCCTACAATGAGCAGTTCTTC.

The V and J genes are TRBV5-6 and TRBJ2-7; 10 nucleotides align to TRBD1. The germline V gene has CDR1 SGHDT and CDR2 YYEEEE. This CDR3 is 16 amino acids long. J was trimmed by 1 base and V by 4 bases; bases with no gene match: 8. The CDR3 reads CASSPDRGRLSYEQYF. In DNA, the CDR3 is TGTGCCAGCAGCCCCGACAGGGGGCGCCTTTCCTACGAGCAGTACTTC.

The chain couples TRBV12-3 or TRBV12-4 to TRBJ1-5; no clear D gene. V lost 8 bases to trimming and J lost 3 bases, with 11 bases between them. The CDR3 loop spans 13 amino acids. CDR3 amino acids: CASSRSPNQPQHF. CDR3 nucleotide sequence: TGTGCCAGCTCACGGTCCCCCAATCAGCCCCAGCATTTT.

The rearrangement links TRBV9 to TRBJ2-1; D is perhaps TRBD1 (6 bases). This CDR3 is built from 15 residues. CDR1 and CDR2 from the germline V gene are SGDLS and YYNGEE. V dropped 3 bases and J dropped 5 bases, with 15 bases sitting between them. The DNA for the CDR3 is TGTGCCAGCAGCGCCGGCGATGGGGACAACAATGAGCAGTTCTTC. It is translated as CASSAGDGDNNEQFF.

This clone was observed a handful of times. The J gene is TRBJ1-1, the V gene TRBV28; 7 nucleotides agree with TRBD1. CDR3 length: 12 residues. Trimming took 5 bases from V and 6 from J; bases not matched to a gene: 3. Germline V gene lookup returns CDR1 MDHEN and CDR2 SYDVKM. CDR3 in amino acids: CASSTGVAEAFF. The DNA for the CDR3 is TGTGCCAGCAGTACAGGGGTCGCTGAAGCTTTCTTT.

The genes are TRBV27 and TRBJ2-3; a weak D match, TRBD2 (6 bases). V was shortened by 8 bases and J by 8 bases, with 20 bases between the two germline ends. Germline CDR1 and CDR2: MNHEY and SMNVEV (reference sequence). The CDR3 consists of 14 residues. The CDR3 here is CASSSELGGVTQYF. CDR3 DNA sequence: TGTGCCAGCTCCTCAGAGCTCGGCGGGGTTACGCAGTATTTT.

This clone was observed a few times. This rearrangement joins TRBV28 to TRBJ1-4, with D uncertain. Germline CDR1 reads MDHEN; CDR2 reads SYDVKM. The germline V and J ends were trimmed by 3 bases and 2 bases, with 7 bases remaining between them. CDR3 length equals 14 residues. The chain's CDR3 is CASSFFLTNEKLFF. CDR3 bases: TGTGCCAGCAGTTTCTTCCTTACTAATGAAAAACTGTTTTTT.

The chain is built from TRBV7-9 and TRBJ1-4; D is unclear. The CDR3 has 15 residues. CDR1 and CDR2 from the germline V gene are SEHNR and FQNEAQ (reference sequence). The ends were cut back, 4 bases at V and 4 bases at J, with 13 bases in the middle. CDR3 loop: CASSSLNADNEKLFF. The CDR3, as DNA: TGTGCCAGCAGCTCCCTCAACGCCGATAATGAAAAACTGTTTTTT. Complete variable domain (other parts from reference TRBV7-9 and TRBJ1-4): DTGVSQNPRHKITKRGQNVTFRCDPISEHNRLYWYRQTLGQGPEFLTYFQNEAQLEKSRLLSDRFSAERPKGSFSTLEIQRTEQGDSAMYLCASSSLNADNEKLFFGSGTQLSVL.

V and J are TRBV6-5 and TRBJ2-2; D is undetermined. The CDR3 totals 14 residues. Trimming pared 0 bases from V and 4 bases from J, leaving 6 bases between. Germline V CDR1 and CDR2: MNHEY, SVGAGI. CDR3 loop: CASSYSSRTGELFF. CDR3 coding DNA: TGTGCCAGCAGTTACTCGAGTCGCACCGGGGAGCTGTTTTTT.

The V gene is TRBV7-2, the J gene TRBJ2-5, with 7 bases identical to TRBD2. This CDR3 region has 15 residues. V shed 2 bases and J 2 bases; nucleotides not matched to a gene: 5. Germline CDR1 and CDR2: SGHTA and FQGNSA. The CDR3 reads CASSLTAAGQETQYF. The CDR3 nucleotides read TGTGCCAGCAGCTTAACGGCAGCGGGGCAAGAGACCCAGTACTTC.

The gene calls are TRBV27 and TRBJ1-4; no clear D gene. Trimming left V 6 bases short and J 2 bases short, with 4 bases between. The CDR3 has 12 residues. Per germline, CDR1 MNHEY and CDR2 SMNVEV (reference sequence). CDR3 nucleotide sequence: TGTGCCAGCAGGTCCACTAATGAAAAACTGTTTTTT. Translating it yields CASRSTNEKLFF. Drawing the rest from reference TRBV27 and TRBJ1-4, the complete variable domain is EAQVTQNPRYLITVTGKKLTVTCSQNMNHEYMSWYRQDPGLGLRQIYYSMNVEVTDKGDVPEGYKVSRKEKRNFPLILESPSPNQTSLYFCASRSTNEKLFFGSGTQLSVL.